The present entry profiles one T cell receptor beta chain with its context. The data originate from a study of control samples from healthy donors and cancer patients. The table came from immunoSEQ multiplex PCR; TCRdb's copy has only in-frame clones and leaves some out. There are over 25,000 clones in the sample; around nine tenths occur only once, and 1.5% to 2% lies in the top ten. The sample consisted of PBMCs. The source is a woman aged 40 to 49 with lung cancer.

The CDR3 DNA reads TGTGCCAGCTCATTTTCGGGGGCCGGTGAAAAACTGTTTTTT. It encodes CASSFSGAGEKLFF. The genes are TRBV27 and TRBJ1-4; a possible D gene is TRBD1 (6 bases). The germline V and J ends were trimmed by 8 bases and 7 bases, with 17 bases remaining between them. Germline loops: CDR1 MNHEY, CDR2 SMNVEV (reference sequence). The CDR3 runs 14 residues.